The entry below gives a single T cell receptor beta chain sequence along with its context. Its antigen remains undetermined. Per-base quality was not reported, and no clone a single base away is much larger than it. The germline V gene (reference sequence) provides CDR1 MNHEY and CDR2 SMNVEV. Reading from cysteine to phenylalanine, the CDR3 counts 17 amino acids. Only the CDR3 region is kept as DNA, spanning 51 bases read in frame from base 1. Trimming accounts for 9 bases at V and 0 bases at J, while the number of junction bases matched to no gene is 13. This sample was included in a study of OX40 agonist ivuxolimab in advanced cancers. In terms of the full investigation: Ivuxolimab was a fully human IgG2 agonistic monoclonal antibody targeting the costimulatory receptor OX40 (CD134). Intravenous ivuxolimab was administered to patients every 2 weeks at six dose levels: 0.01, 0.1, 0.3, 1.5, 3 and 10 mg/kg. Among the roughly 52 dose-escalation patients, about 20 had hepatocellular carcinoma, roughly 15 melanoma, 9 renal cell carcinoma and 9 head and neck cancer. The dose-escalation cohort was around 83% male with a mean age of 60 years, ranging from roughly 20 to 85. Prior anti-PD-1, anti-PD-L1 or anti-CTLA-4 therapy was permitted, and roughly two fifths of dose-escalation patients had received checkpoint inhibitors. Partial responses occurred in three dose-escalation patients: two with cutaneous melanoma and one with hepatocellular carcinoma. The point of sequencing TCRbeta in the periphery was to test whether ivuxolimab changed TCR sequence diversity and drove clonal T-cell expansion. The paper covers the monotherapy dose-escalation part of the phase I ivuxolimab trial, which included N ≈ 50 patients. Paper-wide results and their limitations: Clonal expansion of both CD4+ and CD8+ blood T cells was observed from baseline to week 6 at doses 0.1 to 3.0 mg/kg. In the 0.1-3.0 mg/kg groups, partial responders had among the lowest normalized peripheral clonal expansion, particularly in CD8+ T cells. Low levels of normalized T-cell clonal expansion were also shown by some nonresponding patients. Antigen specificity was not determined for the clonally expanded peripheral T cells. After ivuxolimab, more expanded clones were found on average in CD8+ T cells than in CD4+ T cells.

Patients with a history of autoimmune disease or receiving systemic immunosuppression were excluded from the trial. Peripheral blood for TCR sequencing was collected from all dose cohorts at baseline, on cycle 4 day 1, and on cycle 7 day 1. Samples were obtained from an open-label, multicenter, first-in-human phase I dose-escalation trial of ivuxolimab. Adults with locally advanced or metastatic melanoma, renal cell, hepatocellular, or head and neck squamous cell carcinoma were enrolled in the trial. Before TCR sequencing, CD4+ T cells and CD8+ T cells were sorted from peripheral blood as separate populations. For sequencing of the TCRbeta CDR3 region, genomic DNA was extracted from the sorted cells. The immunoSEQ Assay was used for sequencing of TCRbeta CDR3 regions. The table was pulled from immuneACCESS by TCRdb, which kept in-frame rearrangements only. Such tables lose some clones; where checked, under half of the loss comes from unresolved V genes, and the rest has no known cause. The sample contains about 37,000 clones, around 73% of them found a single time. 20% to 25% of the sample comes from the top ten.

Recombination joined TRBV27 with TRBJ2-1, and 8 junction bases match TRBD2. This receptor was obtained from an adult with an advanced solid tumor such as melanoma, head and neck, liver or kidney cancer. The sequences come from CD4+ or CD8+ T cells sorted from blood, collected in a trial of the OX40 agonist ivuxolimab. The CDR3 reads CASFGLAGSSSYNEQFF. The nucleotides read TGTGCCAGTTTCGGGCTAGCGGGCTCGAGCTCCTACAATGAGCAGTTCTTC.